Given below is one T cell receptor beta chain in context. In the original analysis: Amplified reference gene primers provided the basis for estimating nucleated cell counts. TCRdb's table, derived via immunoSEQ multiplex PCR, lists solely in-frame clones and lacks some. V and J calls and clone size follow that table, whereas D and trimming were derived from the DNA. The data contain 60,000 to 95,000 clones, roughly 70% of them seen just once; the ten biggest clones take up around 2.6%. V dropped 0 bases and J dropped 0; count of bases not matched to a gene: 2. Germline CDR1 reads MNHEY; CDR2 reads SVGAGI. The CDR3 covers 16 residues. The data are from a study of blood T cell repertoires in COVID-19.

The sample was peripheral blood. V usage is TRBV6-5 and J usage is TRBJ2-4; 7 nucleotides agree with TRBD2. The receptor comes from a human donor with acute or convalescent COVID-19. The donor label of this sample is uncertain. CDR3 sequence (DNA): TGTGCCAGCAGTTACTCGGGGGGGTTAGCCAAAAACATTCAGTACTTC. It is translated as CASSYSGGLAKNIQYF.